These 20 T cell receptor beta chains were all obtained from the same sample, sequenced in a study of Tregs in tolerant kidney transplant recipients. Assay: immunoSEQ multiplex PCR; the TCRdb copy retains only in-frame clones and omits some. Its clone listing holds over 45,000 clones. Sequencing used CD4+ T cells from blood, obtained before the transplant. These receptors were obtained from a human donor who received a combined kidney and bone marrow transplant.

With respect to this clone: The read terminates 3 residues before the CDR3 end, so the remaining end is supplied by the germline J gene. The chain has TRBV18 and TRBJ2-7, with D possibly being TRBD2 (5 bases). V was shortened by 4 bases and J by 1 base, with 14 bases between the two germline ends. CDR1 is KGHSH and CDR2 is LQKENI in the germline V gene. There are 15 residues in the CDR3. The CDR3 is CASSHGEIRSYEQYF. CDR3 bases read: TGTGCCAGCTCACACGGGGAAATCAGATCCTACGAG.

A remark on this clone: Coverage ceases 3 residues before the CDR3 finishes, and the germline J gene fills in the end. This chain links TRBV20-1 with TRBJ2-7; tentatively, D is TRBD2 (5 bases). Trimming cost V 2 bases and J 6 bases, with 14 bases left between them. Germline V gene lookup returns CDR1 DFQATT and CDR2 SNEGSKA (reference sequence). This CDR3 has 13 amino acids. CDR3: CSARHRGWSEQYF. CDR3 DNA (partial): TGCAGTGCTAGACATCGGGGTTGGAGCGAG.

Remarks on this clone: Read sequence stops 3 residues before the CDR3 end, and the germline J gene provides the missing end. The chain uses TRBV5-5 and TRBJ1-2, with a tentative D call TRBD1 (5 bases). V was pared by 4 bases and J by 1 base, with 11 bases between. Looked up from germline, CDR1 is SGHKS and CDR2 is YYEKEE (reference sequence). The CDR3 is 14 amino acids. The CDR3 is CASSLDMLNYGYTF. CDR3 DNA (partial): TGTGCCAGCAGCCTGGACATGCTTAACTATGGC.

Concerning this clone: With the read ending 3 residues before the CDR3 end, the germline J gene is used to fill in that end. This sequence joins TRBV18 and TRBJ2-1, with 7 bases matching TRBD1. The CDR3 is made up of 16 amino acids. V was clipped by 0 bases and J by 1 base; unmatched bases: 3. Germline CDR1 is KGHSH and CDR2 is LQKENI. Incomplete CDR3 DNA: TGTGCCAGCTCACCACCCGGGACAGTTTCCTACAATGAG. Translation gives CASSPPGTVSYNE. Given in full, the CDR3 is CASSPPGTVSYNEQFF.

A word on this clone: Read coverage stops 3 residues before the CDR3 terminus; the germline J gene supplies the remainder. The chain carries TRBV7-3 and TRBJ2-1; D might be TRBD1 (5 bases). CDR1 is SGHTA, CDR2 FQGTGA, per germline. The CDR3 loop spans 15 amino acids. With 4 bases removed from V and 1 base from J, the gap between germline ends came to 11 bases. The CDR3 protein is CASSSQAGSYNEQFF. The DNA read from the CDR3 is TGTGCCAGCAGCTCACAGGCAGGGTCCTACAATGAG.

About this clone itself: The sequence runs out 3 residues before the end of the CDR3; the remainder is reconstructed from the germline J gene. The chain employs TRBV2 and TRBJ1-5, with D uncertain. The length of the CDR3 is 14 residues. From germline, CDR1 is SNHLY and CDR2 FYNNEI. The V and J ends lost 1 base and 6 bases respectively, with 10 bases between them. Incomplete CDR3 DNA: TGTGCCAGCAGTGAAGGATCTGAGGGTCAGCCC. It codes for CASSEGSEGQP. The whole CDR3 is CASSEGSEGQPQHF.

A word on this clone: The read is 3 residues too short to cover the CDR3 end, so that end is filled in from the germline J gene. The chain combines TRBV5-1 with TRBJ1-4, with 9 bases lining up with TRBD1. CDR1 and CDR2 from the germline V gene are SGHRS and YFSETQ. The CDR3 is 17 amino acids. Trimming removed 0 bases from V and 7 bases from J; junction bases left unmatched: 10. CDR3 amino acids: CASSLGSGQGMGEKLFF. Partial CDR3 DNA: TGCGCCAGCAGCTTGGGGTCGGGACAGGGTATGGGTGAAAAA.

In regard to this clone: The observed sequence ends 3 residues before the CDR3 terminus, with the missing tail filled in from the germline J gene. The chain joins TRBV6-2 or TRBV6-3 to TRBJ1-2, with TRBD1 matching over 7 bases. Per germline, CDR1 MNHEY and CDR2 SVGEGT. Unmatched junction bases numbered 5, after V lost 6 bases and J lost 4 bases. This CDR3 has 13 amino acids. The CDR3 sequence: CASSPDRVYGYTF. The covered CDR3 bases are TGTGCCAGCAGCCCCGACAGGGTCTATGGC.

Details on this clone: The read ends 3 residues shy of where the CDR3 ends; the end is completed using the germline J gene. The V call is TRBV19, the J call TRBJ2-5, with TRBD1 matching 7 bases. The V gene's germline CDR1 is LNHDA and CDR2 SQIVND (reference sequence). The CDR3 is 13 residues long. V shed 6 bases and J 2 bases; nucleotides not matched to a gene: 3. Incomplete CDR3 DNA: TGTGCCAGTAGAGGGGGCCCTCAAGAGACC. Its translation: CASRGGPQET. In full, the CDR3 reads CASRGGPQETQYF.

Concerning this clone: The CDR3 goes on 3 residues after the read ends, and that part is filled in from the germline J gene. This chain joins TRBV29-1 and TRBJ2-7, with D possibly TRBD1 on 6 matching bases. CDR1 is SQVTM and CDR2 is ANQGSEA in the germline V gene. CDR3 length: 15 residues. V dropped 5 bases and J dropped 0 bases, with 17 bases sitting between them. The CDR3 loop reads CSVIVTGSGSYEQYF. CDR3 bases read: TGCAGCGTTATAGTTACAGGGTCCGGCTCCTACGAG.

Comments on this clone: Coverage ceases 3 residues before the CDR3 finishes, and the germline J gene fills in the end. This chain uses TRBV19 with TRBJ1-2; D possibly corresponds to TRBD1 (5 bases). Germline loops: CDR1 LNHDA, CDR2 SQIVND (reference sequence). The CDR3 runs 15 residues. V was clipped by 9 bases and J by 3 bases, with 20 bases between them. The CDR3 DNA, read in part, is TGTGCCAGCCCAGATGACAGTCATGCATACTATGGC. Protein: CASPDDSHAYYG. The CDR3, in full, reads CASPDDSHAYYGYTF.

In the case of this clone: The CDR3 goes on 3 residues after the read ends, and that part is filled in from the germline J gene. V and J are TRBV20-1 and TRBJ2-5, with 12 bases matching TRBD2. This CDR3 region has 17 residues. Germline CDR1 DFQATT, CDR2 SNEGSKA (reference sequence). The ends lost 0 bases at V and 4 bases at J; junction bases unmatched: 9. The sequenced CDR3 bases are TGCAGTGCTAGAGATCGGCTAGCGGGAGGGAGGGGAGAGACC. Protein sequence: CSARDRLAGGRGET. The CDR3, in full, reads CSARDRLAGGRGETQYF.

Worth noting for this clone: One end of the junction fails to match germline, which may point to a read error. Read data end 3 residues before the CDR3 end; the end is taken from the germline J gene. This sequence joins TRBV5-6 and TRBJ2-2, with no clear D. This CDR3 has 13 amino acids. CDR1 SGHDT and CDR2 YYEEEE come from the germline V gene. The sequenced part of the CDR3 DNA is TGTGCCAGCCGCTTCGCGAACACCGGGGAG. Protein product: CASRFANTGE. The CDR3 in full is CASRFANTGELFF.

On this clone itself: With the read ending 3 residues before the CDR3 end, the germline J gene is used to fill in that end. This chain uses TRBV7-2 with TRBJ2-3; TRBD1 is a possible D gene (5 bases). V was clipped by 5 bases and J by 2 bases, with 11 bases between them. This CDR3 spans 14 amino acids. Germline assignment: CDR1 SGHTA and CDR2 FQGNSA. CDR3: CASSPLGATDTQYF. The part of the CDR3 DNA that was read is TGTGCCAGCAGCCCCCTTGGGGCCACAGATACG. Together with reference TRBV7-2 and TRBJ2-3, the CDR3 gives the full variable domain: GAGVSQSPSNKVTEKGKDVELRCDPISGHTALYWYRQSLGQGLEFLIYFQGNSAPDKSGLPSDRFSAERTGGSVSTLTIQRTQQEDSAVYLCASSPLGATDTQYFGPGTRLTVL.

To note about this clone: The CDR3 goes on 3 residues after the read ends, and that part is filled in from the germline J gene. This sequence joins TRBV20-1 and TRBJ2-1, with D possibly being TRBD2 (6 bases). CDR1 and CDR2 from the germline V gene are DFQATT and SNEGSKA (reference sequence). This CDR3 has 16 residues. Trimming removed 5 bases at V and 5 bases at J, with 22 bases between. The CDR3 DNA, read in part, is TGCAGTGCTCGAGGCAGATATGCGGGGCGCAACAATGAG. Translation gives CSARGRYAGRNNE. The whole CDR3 protein is CSARGRYAGRNNEQFF.

Comment on this clone: At one boundary the junction diverges from the germline segment, which might be a read error. The DNA ends 3 residues before the CDR3 does, and the rest of the CDR3 is filled in from the germline J gene. The J gene is TRBJ2-5, the V gene TRBV7-7; TRBD1 aligns across 9 bases. The CDR3 runs to 15 residues. From germline, CDR1 is SSHAT and CDR2 FNYEAQ (reference sequence). Incomplete CDR3 DNA: TGTGCTAGCAGCTTGGACAGGGGCGTTCTGGAGACC. Translating it yields CASSLDRGVLET. The entire CDR3 is CASSLDRGVLETQYF.

Comment on this clone: From the germline J gene comes the end of the CDR3, since the read stops 3 residues before it. This chain uses TRBV18 with TRBJ2-3; D is unclear. The CDR3 contains 15 residues. Per germline, CDR1 KGHSH and CDR2 LQKENI. V was clipped by 2 bases and J by 2 bases, with 11 bases between them. The CDR3 bases that were read are TGTGCCAGCTCACCAGGCCAGAGGTACACAGATACG. This gives the protein CASSPGQRYTDT. The whole CDR3 sequence is CASSPGQRYTDTQYF.

In regard to this clone: Coverage ceases 3 residues before the CDR3 finishes, and the germline J gene fills in the end. The chain carries TRBV5-1 and TRBJ2-7; D is perhaps TRBD2 (7 bases). The CDR3 contains 18 residues. Germline CDR1 and CDR2: SGHRS and YFSETQ. Trimming shortened V by 1 base and J by 2 bases, and 22 bases separated the two germline ends. The sequenced CDR3 bases are TGCGCCAGCAGCTTGTCCTTGGGGGGGGACACCACGGCCTACGAG. It translates to CASSLSLGGDTTAYE. The full CDR3 is CASSLSLGGDTTAYEQYF.

With respect to this clone: The read ends 3 residues shy of where the CDR3 ends; the end is completed using the germline J gene. The chain is built from TRBV30 and TRBJ2-2, with D possibly TRBD1 on 5 matching bases. Germline CDR1 reads GTSNPN; CDR2 reads SVGIG (reference sequence). V gave up 1 base and J gave up 4 bases, with 13 bases separating them. The CDR3 extends over 15 amino acids. CDR3 amino acids: CAWSGRGQGTGELFF. CDR3 DNA (partial): TGTGCCTGGAGTGGAAGAGGTCAGGGCACCGGGGAG.

Concerning this clone: The read halts 3 residues ahead of the CDR3 end, with the missing end drawn from the germline J gene. The chain joins TRBV13 to TRBJ1-3, with D maybe TRBD1 (5 bases). This CDR3 has 13 amino acids. The germline gives CDR1 PRHDT, CDR2 FYEKMQ (reference sequence). The germline V and J ends were trimmed by 4 bases and 8 bases, with 12 bases remaining between them. CDR3 DNA, as far as it was read: TGTGCCAGCAGCTCCCCCCGGGGGGACACC. Translating gives CASSSPRGDT. The CDR3 reads in full as CASSSPRGDTIYF.